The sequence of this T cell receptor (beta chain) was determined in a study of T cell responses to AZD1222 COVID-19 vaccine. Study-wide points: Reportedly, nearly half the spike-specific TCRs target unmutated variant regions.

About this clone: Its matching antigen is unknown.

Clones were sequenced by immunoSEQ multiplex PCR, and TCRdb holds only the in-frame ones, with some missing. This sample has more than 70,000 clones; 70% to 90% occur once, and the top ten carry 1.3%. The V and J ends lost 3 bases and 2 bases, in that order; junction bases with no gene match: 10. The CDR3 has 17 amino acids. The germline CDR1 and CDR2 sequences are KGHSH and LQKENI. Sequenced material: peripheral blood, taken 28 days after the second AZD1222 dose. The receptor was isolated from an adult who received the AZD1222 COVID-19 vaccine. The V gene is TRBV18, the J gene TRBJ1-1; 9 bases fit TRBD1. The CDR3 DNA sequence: TGTGCCAGCTCACCCCTCGGGACAGGGCGGGTAAACACTGAAGCTTTCTTT. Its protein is CASSPLGTGRVNTEAFF.